This record covers a single T cell receptor beta chain. Its antigen is not yet known. No quality values exist for individual bases; no much larger clone is one base distant. TCRbeta CDR3 regions were amplified from genomic DNA by means of the immunoSEQ Assay, a bias-controlled multiplex PCR. Regarding the original processing steps: Within the assay, amplification of reference gene primers was used to estimate how many nucleated cells each sample contained. Sequence reads were collapsed and filtered to measure the absolute abundance of every unique TCRbeta CDR3 rearrangement. For each sample, productive Simpson clonality was calculated as the square root of Simpson's diversity index across productive rearrangements. Here the immuneACCESS table is served through TCRdb, limited to in-frame sequences with V and J called. Missing clones are a known gap in these copies; in checked studies unresolved V genes cover under half, and the rest lacks a known reason. The DNA was the basis for D and trimming; V, J and clone size are from that table. The sample profile shows around 77,000 clones; 83% of them were found once. The ten largest account for approximately 6.9% of the sample.

The sample belongs to a study of blood T cell repertoires in COVID-19 (dated by TCRdb to 2018 to 2021). In the study overall: Collaborator samples came from the United States, Italy and Spain and covered acute and convalescent phases of COVID-19. The prospective study material was composed of cDNA or gDNA derived from T cells, B-cell-depleted T cells, or PBMCs. Deeply sampled blood TCRbeta repertoires from subjects exposed to, actively infected with, or recovered from COVID-19 were included in the dataset. The repertoires were released in a freely available public database meant as a resource for research on the immune response to SARS-CoV-2. Samples came from the ongoing ImmuneRACE study (first 160 participants) plus 1,254 subjects from 6 global collaborators. The sample metadata nearly always contained a de-identified subject ID, COVID-19 status, age in years and sex. Where available, HLA class I and class II types were taken from metadata supplied by the sample provider and were not determined by assay-based typing. The paper as a whole reports these results and caveats: How much clinical and demographic metadata was included differed by source and by participant, and the metadata was provided uncurated.

One collaborating source in Seattle enrolled patients during active infection and followed them longitudinally through the course of disease. Each collaborating institution followed its own protocols to collect whole blood in K2EDTA tubes. For TCRbeta analysis, collaborators shipped samples as frozen whole blood, isolated PBMCs, or DNA extracted from either of those sample types. V lost 4 bases and J lost 0 bases, and the count of bases not matched to a germline gene is 4. According to the germline V gene (reference sequence), CDR1 reads SGHNT and CDR2 reads YYREEE. Measured from the cysteine to the phenylalanine, the CDR3 is 16 residues long. This entry keeps only the CDR3 DNA: 48 bases, framed from base 1.

Specimen: peripheral blood. Here the chain combines TRBV5-4 and TRBJ2-4, with TRBD1 matching 10 junction bases. The TCR was taken from a man between 25 and 39 years old with COVID-19, enrolled during active disease. The nucleotide sequence is given as TGTGCCAGCAGCCCGACAGGGGGCGCAGCCAAAAACATTCAGTACTTC. Its coded protein is CASSPTGGAAKNIQYF.